A few counts support the clone carrying this TCR beta chain. The CDR3 is 17 residues long. Germline loops: CDR1 MNHEY, CDR2 SVGEGT. With V trimmed by 2 bases and J by 3 bases, 10 bases remained unmatched. TCRdb recomputed calls from the RACE reads with MiXCR, one row per CDR3 protein. The profile shows about 350,000 distinct CDR3 sequences, over 6% of them singletons. This sample is part of a study of human T cells and chemical hapten exposure. The time point is: patch test 2, 6 weeks after DPC sensitization. Specified treatment: therapeutic diphenylcyclopropenone sensitization with weekly scalp DPC. The sequence came from a woman aged 18 to 35 with alopecia areata. Some clones in this sample may be carry-over from other donors' samples. The sample here was whole blood, taken in connection with sensitization to the hapten diphenylcyclopropenone (DPC). The V and J genes are TRBV6-2 or TRBV6-3 and TRBJ2-4; 7 nucleotides agree with TRBD1. CDR3 residues: CASSYDTGQVFKNIQYF. The CDR3 nucleotides read TGTGCCAGCAGTTACGATACCGGACAGGTATTCAAAAACATTCAGTACTTC.